The subject of this entry is one TCR beta chain. Antigen specificity is unknown. The data were taken from a study of shared clonotypes between healthy human individuals. About the study: CD4 naive cells filled three plates per donor, CD4 memory three, CD8 naive two and CD8 memory one.

The table came from immunoSEQ multiplex PCR; TCRdb's copy has only in-frame clones and leaves some out. Here the sample spans roughly 2,500,000 clones, roughly 93% being singletons. Each of the donors was a healthy adult who was HIV-negative and had not had a recent acute infection or vaccination. Whole-study results and caveats: It was the few donors that limited the genetic and exposure-history diversity represented. Relative to their counterparts shared across all four donors, non-shared clonotypes exhibited diminished generation probabilities.

Per the germline V gene, CDR1 is MGHRA and CDR2 is YSYEKL. This CDR3 is built from 15 residues. V was pared by 1 base and J by 2 bases, with 11 bases between. What was sequenced was naive CD4+ T cells from PBMCs. Stated subset: CD45RA+ positively selected. The V call is TRBV4-1, the J call TRBJ1-2; D not resolved. This receptor was obtained from a man younger than 35 in good health. Some clones in this sample may be carry-over from other donors' samples. CDR3 in amino acids: CASSQVANLNYGYTF. Written as DNA, the CDR3 is TGCGCCAGCAGCCAAGTGGCCAACCTAAACTATGGCTACACCTTC.